These 13 T cell receptor beta chains were all obtained from the same sample, sequenced in a study of PD-L1 blockade in urothelial cancer (dated by TCRdb to about 2017). Libraries were prepared through the immunoSEQ multiplex PCR assay. TCRdb limited this immuneACCESS table to in-frame rearrangements with V and J called. A share of clones is missing; checked studies link under half to unresolved V genes, and the rest is unexplained. This sample holds about 82,000 clones; approximately 90% were observed only once. The top ten hold over 8.5% of the sample. Sequencing was performed on PBMCs, taken around atezolizumab (anti-PD-L1) treatment. These receptors were collected from a man aged 60 to 69 with urothelial cancer.

V and J are TRBV27 and TRBJ2-1, with a weak D call TRBD2 (5 bases). Germline V gives CDR1 MNHEY, CDR2 SMNVEV (reference sequence). The CDR3 is 16 residues long. The V and J ends lost 5 bases and 0 bases respectively, with 14 bases between them. This CDR3 is CASSILAPNSYNEQFF. As DNA, the CDR3 is TGTGCCAGCAGTATCCTAGCCCCGAACTCCTACAATGAGCAGTTCTTC.

The rearrangement joins TRBV21-1 to TRBJ2-7; TRBD2, the D gene given by the table, was not confirmed from the DNA. TRBV21-1 is reported as a pseudogene. This CDR3 spans 15 amino acids. CDR3 sequence: CASSKEASGVYEQYF. DNA for the CDR3: TGTGCCAGCAGCAAAGAGGCTAGCGGGGTCTACGAGCAGTACTTC.

This CDR3 is CASSLEFSGRVQYF. Written as DNA, the CDR3 is TGTGCCAGCAGCTTAGAATTTAGCGGGAGGGTTCAGTACTTC. The chain has TRBV7-2 and TRBJ2-4; 11 bases map to TRBD2. V lost 1 base, J lost 11 bases, and 4 bases stayed unmatched. CDR1 is SGHTA, CDR2 FQGNSA, per germline. The CDR3 length is 14 residues.

V and J are TRBV29-1 and TRBJ2-3; D is perhaps TRBD1 (5 bases). V was cut by 6 bases and J by 7 bases, with 11 bases left in between. Germline loops: CDR1 SQVTM, CDR2 ANQGSEA. The CDR3 is 11 amino acids. This CDR3 reads CSVPQGNTQYF. The CDR3 coding sequence is TGCAGCGTGCCCCAGGGTAATACGCAGTATTTT.

Here the CDR3 reads CASSLNNNEQFF. For the CDR3, the DNA is TGCGCCAGCAGCTTGAACAACAATGAGCAGTTCTTC. V gene TRBV5-1 combines with J gene TRBJ2-1, with D uncertain. V lost 1 base and J lost 5, with 4 bases in between. Per the germline V gene, CDR1 is SGHRS and CDR2 is YFSETQ. CDR3 length equals 12 residues.

Note on this clone: The germline gene is not matched at one end of the junction; a read error may be the cause. The chain employs TRBV6-5 and TRBJ2-3; 8 nucleotides agree with TRBD2. The germline V gene has CDR1 MNHEY and CDR2 SVGAGI. This CDR3 is 15 amino acids long. The CDR3 bases are TGTGCCAGCAGTTACTCGGCGGGGGGTCCAGAGACGCAGTATTTT. Amino acid sequence: CASSYSAGGPETQYF.

This clone appeared once. The rearrangement joins TRBV6-1 to TRBJ2-1, with TRBD1 as a possible D gene (5 bases). The CDR3 runs 15 residues. V was shortened by 2 bases and J by 3 bases, with 11 bases between the two germline ends. Per germline, CDR1 MNHNS and CDR2 SASEGT. This chain's CDR3 is CASSEWGAHYNEQFF. The CDR3 DNA sequence: TGTGCCAGCAGTGAATGGGGCGCCCACTACAATGAGCAGTTCTTC.

This clone was counted once. This chain links TRBV5-6 with TRBJ2-7, with D uncertain. V was clipped by 2 bases and J by 3 bases, with 9 bases between them. Per germline, CDR1 SGHDT and CDR2 YYEEEE. The CDR3 loop spans 13 amino acids. The DNA for the CDR3 is TGTGCCAGCAGCTTCGTGGCCAGCTACGAGCAGTACTTC. Its translation: CASSFVASYEQYF.

This chain connects TRBV2 to TRBJ2-7, with TRBD2 identical over 7 bases. Germline CDR1 reads SNHLY; CDR2 reads FYNNEI. CDR3 size: 13 residues. The ends lost 6 bases at V and 0 bases at J; junction bases unmatched: 2. The chain's CDR3 is CASSRGGSYEQYF. Written as DNA, the CDR3 is TGTGCCAGCAGCCGCGGGGGCTCCTACGAGCAGTACTTC.

The gene calls are TRBV4-3 and TRBJ2-3; TRBD1 might be the D (5 bases). CDR1 and CDR2 (germline): LGHNA, YSLEER. The length of the CDR3 is 13 residues. With 3 bases removed from V and 3 bases from J, the gap between germline ends came to 7 bases. The CDR3 loop reads CASSQRQTDTQYF. The CDR3 nucleotides are TGCGCCAGCAGCCAGCGACAGACAGATACGCAGTATTTT.

The chain's CDR3 is CASSYGLAEYNEQFF. CDR3 nucleotide sequence: TGTGCCAGCAGCTACGGACTAGCGGAGTACAATGAGCAGTTCTTC. This chain links TRBV7-8 with TRBJ2-1; 10 bases are shared with TRBD2. The V and J ends lost 4 bases and 4 bases, in that order; junction bases with no gene match: 4. The CDR3 runs 15 residues. Germline assignment: CDR1 SGHVS and CDR2 FQNEAQ.

The chain joins TRBV2 to TRBJ2-2, with 8 bases fitting TRBD2. The CDR3 loop spans 15 amino acids. Germline assignment: CDR1 SNHLY and CDR2 FYNNEI. Losses at the gene ends were 7 bases for V and 5 bases for J; bases not matched to a gene: 9. The CDR3 sequence is CASKEVAGWTGELFF. As DNA, the CDR3 is TGTGCCAGCAAAGAGGTAGCGGGGTGGACCGGGGAGCTGTTTTTT. The full variable domain, rest sourced from reference TRBV2 and TRBJ2-2, is EPEVTQTPSHQVTQMGQEVILRCVPISNHLYFYWYRQILGQKVEFLVSFYNNEISEKSEIFDDQFSVERPDGSNFTLKIRSTKLEDSAMYFCASKEVAGWTGELFFGEGSRLTVL.

The V and J genes are TRBV11-3 and TRBJ2-3, with 8 positions matching TRBD2. V was clipped by 1 base and J by 2 bases; unmatched bases: 11. CDR1 is SGHNT, CDR2 YENEEA, per germline. The CDR3 consists of 18 residues. The CDR3 nucleotides read TGTGCCAGCAGCTTAGGACAAAGCATAGCGGGGTCCACAGATACGCAGTATTTT. It translates to CASSLGQSIAGSTDTQYF.